Below, 27 T cell receptor beta chains from the same sample are listed, as sequenced in a study of blood T cells in healthy people across ages. Alongside a J-beta primer mix, a sample-barcoded 5' primer served in a second PCR lasting roughly 6 to 11 cycles. TCRdb used MiXCR to reprocess the 5' RACE reads, holding one entry per CDR3 protein. The sample holds fewer than 1,200,000 distinct CDR3 sequences, less than 25% seen once. These data were likewise used in another study, on T cells of mothers and their children.

The specimen was blood. The receptors were gathered from a girl aged 2 to 9 in good health.

This clonotype was observed a single time. This chain connects TRBV20-1 to TRBJ2-1; 8 bases map to TRBD1. Germline values: CDR1 DFQATT, CDR2 SNEGSKA (reference sequence). Unmatched junction bases numbered 8, after V lost 6 bases and J lost 7 bases. This CDR3 comprises 13 residues. CDR3 residues: CSAHGQGGNEQFF. CDR3 coding DNA: TGCAGTGCGCACGGACAGGGTGGGAATGAGCAGTTCTTC.

The chain employs TRBV6-5 and TRBJ2-1; 9 bases agree with TRBD2. Germline CDR1 is MNHEY and CDR2 is SVGAGI. This CDR3 spans 13 amino acids. The junction had 3 bases not matched to a gene; V was cut back by 2 bases and J by 10 bases. The CDR3 reads CASSYGTSSEQFF. The DNA of the CDR3 is TGTGCCAGCAGTTACGGGACTAGCTCCGAGCAGTTCTTC.

This clonotype was counted at least ten times. The chain is built from TRBV20-1 and TRBJ1-2, with 8 bases aligning to TRBD1. CDR3 length: 13 amino acids. Trimming cost V 0 bases and J 8 bases; bases outside gene matches: 5. The V gene's germline CDR1 is DFQATT and CDR2 SNEGSKA (reference sequence). For the CDR3, the DNA is TGCAGTGCTAGAGATCGACAGGGGAAAGGCTACACCTTC. This gives the protein CSARDRQGKGYTF.

The rearrangement links TRBV28 to TRBJ2-7; possibly TRBD1 for D (6 bases). CDR1 and CDR2 from the germline V gene are MDHEN and SYDVKM. This CDR3 is 16 amino acids long. Deletions cut 6 bases from V and 9 bases from J, with 27 bases between. The CDR3 bases are TGTGCCAGCAGCTCCTCCTTGCGGGTGGGGGCTACGGGGCAGTACTTC. It is translated as CASSSSLRVGATGQYF.

This clonotype was detected only a few times. V gene TRBV6-5 combines with J gene TRBJ1-1, with TRBD1 as a possible D gene (5 bases). Germline CDR1 and CDR2: MNHEY and SVGAGI. The CDR3 consists of 14 residues. Trimming left V 9 bases short and J 0 bases short, with 14 bases between. CDR3 DNA sequence: TGTGCCAGTAAAATGGACATCCTGAACACTGAAGCTTTCTTT. Protein product: CASKMDILNTEAFF.

CDR3 protein: CSARANRALGYGYTF. CDR3 DNA sequence: TGCAGTGCTAGAGCCAACAGGGCTCTGGGGTATGGCTACACCTTC. The gene calls are TRBV20-1 and TRBJ1-2; weak D call: TRBD1 (6 bases). The germline CDR1 and CDR2 sequences are DFQATT and SNEGSKA (reference sequence). There are 15 residues in the CDR3. Trimming took 1 base from V and 5 from J, leaving 17 bases between them.

CDR3 amino acids: CASSSGAGATAEAFF. CDR3 DNA sequence: TGTGCCAGCAGTTCGGGGGCAGGGGCTACTGCTGAAGCTTTCTTT. The chain links TRBV6-6 to TRBJ1-1, with D maybe TRBD1 (6 bases). CDR1 is MNHNY and CDR2 is SVGAGI in the germline V gene (reference sequence). V lost 4 bases and J 6 bases, leaving 18 bases between the germline ends. This CDR3 is built from 15 residues.

The chain has TRBV6-5 and TRBJ2-7; D gene ambiguous. V lost 4 bases, J lost 6 bases, and 16 bases lay in between. The CDR3 is made up of 14 amino acids. Germline V gene lookup returns CDR1 MNHEY and CDR2 SVGAGI. The CDR3 sequence is CASSLDGRLGEQYF. DNA for the CDR3: TGTGCCAGCAGTTTAGACGGCCGTCTCGGCGAGCAGTACTTC.

This chain links TRBV13 with TRBJ2-5; tentative D call: TRBD2 (5 bases). The closer fit of TRBJ2-1 to the DNA end suggests the J call may be wrong. The CDR3 has 12 residues. In germline, CDR1 is PRHDT, CDR2 FYEKMQ (reference sequence). The CDR3 loop is CASSLDSREQFF. The DNA of the CDR3 is TGTGCCAGCAGCTTGGACTCCCGTGAGCAGTTCTTC.

This clonotype showed up just a few times. This chain joins TRBV12-3 or TRBV12-4 and TRBJ2-7; perhaps TRBD1 as D (8 bases). The V and J ends lost 3 bases and 9 bases respectively, with 18 bases between them. The CDR3 contains 14 residues. The CDR3, as DNA: TGTGCCAGCAGTTTGAGGACAGGGAGGGGGTTGCAGTACTTC. It codes for CASSLRTGRGLQYF.

This chain links TRBV5-1 with TRBJ2-7; 13 nucleotides align to TRBD2. After removal of 2 bases from V and 6 bases from J, the junction contained 5 bases not matched to a gene. From germline, CDR1 is SGHRS and CDR2 YFSETQ. This CDR3 region has 15 residues. CDR3 loop: CASSLGTSGTSEQYF. The CDR3 coding sequence is TGCGCCAGCAGCTTAGGGACTAGCGGGACCTCCGAGCAGTACTTC.

The V gene is TRBV7-6, the J gene TRBJ2-2, with TRBD1 identical over 7 bases. Germline V gives CDR1 SGHVS, CDR2 FNYEAQ. The CDR3 contains 17 residues. V gave up 4 bases and J gave up 2 bases; unmatched junction bases: 10. CDR3 sequence: CASSSPVGQINTGELFF. The CDR3 nucleotides read TGTGCCAGCAGCTCACCGGTGGGACAGATAAACACCGGGGAGCTGTTTTTT.

This clonotype has more than one count but fewer than ten. The chain employs TRBV29-1 and TRBJ1-2, with 7 bases identical to TRBD1. The CDR3 length is 13 residues. Trimming at V came to 4 bases and at J to 7 bases, leaving 9 bases not matched to a gene. Per germline, CDR1 SQVTM and CDR2 ANQGSEA. The CDR3 spells CSVGEQGRSGYTF. The DNA of the CDR3 is TGCAGCGTTGGGGAACAGGGGAGAAGTGGCTACACCTTC.

This clonotype came up many times. The CDR3 DNA sequence: TGTGCCAGCAGTGAAGATGTTTGGTATAGCGGGAAGTCCTCCTACGAGCAGTACTTC. Translation gives CASSEDVWYSGKSSYEQYF. This chain links TRBV6-1 with TRBJ2-7; the match to TRBD2 covers 8 bases. Trimming took 1 base from V and 0 from J; bases not matched to a gene: 14. Germline loops: CDR1 MNHNS, CDR2 SASEGT. The length of the CDR3 is 19 residues.

The chain links TRBV29-1 to TRBJ2-1, with TRBD2 matching over 7 bases. The trim removed 6 bases at V and 5 bases at J, leaving 10 bases unmatched. In germline, CDR1 is SQVTM, CDR2 ANQGSEA. CDR3 length: 14 amino acids. DNA for the CDR3: TGCAGCGTCTTCGGACTAGTCGGCCACAATGAGCAGTTCTTC. Residues: CSVFGLVGHNEQFF.

The chain employs TRBV12-3 or TRBV12-4 and TRBJ2-1; D ambiguous. Trimming left V 7 bases short and J 0 bases short, with 13 bases between. CDR3 size: 15 residues. The CDR3 nucleotides read TGTGCCAGCACCTACGAAAGGACCTCCTACAATGAGCAGTTCTTC. Its protein is CASTYERTSYNEQFF.

This clonotype was seen more than once but under ten times. The V call is TRBV28, the J call TRBJ2-5, with D perhaps matching TRBD2 (5 bases). Germline CDR1 reads MDHEN; CDR2 reads SYDVKM. Trimming shortened V by 5 bases and J by 1 base, and 17 bases separated the two germline ends. This CDR3 has 16 amino acids. The CDR3 loop reads CASSMQWTDFQETQYF. The DNA for the CDR3 is TGTGCCAGCAGTATGCAGTGGACGGACTTCCAAGAGACCCAGTACTTC.

The chain uses TRBV7-2 and TRBJ1-5; 10 nucleotides match TRBD1. The CDR3 sequence is 17 residues long. The germline gives CDR1 SGHTA, CDR2 FQGNSA. Unmatched junction bases numbered 10, after V lost 4 bases and J lost 4 bases. CDR3 sequence: CASSYARDRGGNQPQHF. CDR3 DNA: TGTGCCAGCAGCTACGCACGGGACAGGGGCGGGAATCAGCCCCAGCATTTT.

This clonotype was observed a few times. The V call is TRBV5-1, the J call TRBJ2-7, with 9 nucleotides matching TRBD1. V trimming: 4 bases; J trimming: 5 bases; junction bases outside the gene matches: 10. The germline gives CDR1 SGHRS, CDR2 YFSETQ. This CDR3 comprises 15 residues. The CDR3 protein is CASSETGTGTHEQYF. In DNA, the CDR3 is TGCGCCAGCAGCGAGACCGGGACAGGGACCCACGAGCAGTACTTC.

The J gene is TRBJ2-7, the V gene TRBV6-1; 10 nucleotides agree with TRBD2. Trimming removed 1 base from V and 12 bases from J; junction bases left unmatched: 9. Germline assignment: CDR1 MNHNS and CDR2 SASEGT. The CDR3 totals 14 residues. The CDR3 DNA reads as TGTGCCAGCAGTGAAGGGACTAGCGGAAGAAAGTTGTACTTC. Protein: CASSEGTSGRKLYF.

This clonotype was picked up a small number of times. The gene calls are TRBV6-1 and TRBJ2-5; 13 bases line up with TRBD2. The J call may be faulty, since TRBJ2-1 better matches the DNA end. The CDR3 extends over 13 amino acids. Germline V gene sequence: CDR1 MNHNS, CDR2 SASEGT. This chain's CDR3 is CASRGLAGEEQFF. The CDR3 bases are TGTGCCAGCAGAGGACTAGCGGGAGAGGAGCAGTTCTTC.

The V gene is TRBV6-2 or TRBV6-3, the J gene TRBJ2-7; TRBD2 aligns across 10 bases. In germline, CDR1 is MNHEY, CDR2 SVGEGT. V trimming: 5 bases; J trimming: 3 bases; junction bases outside the gene matches: 4. The CDR3 loop spans 14 amino acids. The CDR3 spells CASSNGLADYEQYF. Here the CDR3 DNA reads TGTGCCAGCAGTAACGGACTAGCGGACTACGAGCAGTACTTC.

The V and J genes are TRBV20-1 and TRBJ1-1; no definite D call. The CDR3 length is 15 residues. Trimming removed 0 bases from V and 3 bases from J, with 14 bases in between. CDR1 and CDR2 from the germline V gene are DFQATT and SNEGSKA (reference sequence). Here the CDR3 reads CSARDNFPEDTEAFF. CDR3 bases: TGCAGTGCTAGAGATAATTTTCCGGAAGACACTGAAGCTTTCTTT.

In regard to this clonotype: At one of its ends the junction is not consistent with the germline gene, which may arise from a read error. The V and J genes are TRBV7-7 and TRBJ2-1; no reliable D call. Germline V gives CDR1 SSHAT, CDR2 FNYEAQ (reference sequence). The CDR3 is 14 amino acids. The CDR3: CASSFSTTNNEQFF. The CDR3, as DNA: TGTGCTAGCAGCTTCTCCACTACCAACAATGAGCAGTTCTTC.

The sample holds a few counts of this clonotype. V and J are TRBV4-2 and TRBJ2-5; a weak D match, TRBD2 (6 bases). The CDR3 spans 14 residues. The V gene's germline CDR1 is LGHNA and CDR2 YNFKEQ. The germline V and J ends were trimmed by 4 bases and 3 bases, with 12 bases remaining between them. The CDR3 protein is CASSPAGGKETQYF. CDR3 nucleotide sequence: TGTGCCAGCAGCCCAGCCGGGGGAAAAGAGACCCAGTACTTC.

This chain joins TRBV10-2 and TRBJ2-2, with TRBD2 as a possible D gene (5 bases). In germline, CDR1 is WSHSY, CDR2 SAAADI. This CDR3 has 14 amino acids. V gave up 5 bases and J gave up 4 bases, with 11 bases separating them. CDR3 in amino acids: CASSRTEGTGELFF. DNA of the CDR3: TGCGCCAGCAGTCGAACCGAGGGCACCGGGGAGCTGTTTTTT.

The chain is built from TRBV9 and TRBJ2-7, with 11 bases aligning to TRBD1. Germline V gene data show CDR1 as SGDLS and CDR2 as YYNGEE. CDR3 length: 14 residues. The V gene end was trimmed by 1 base and the J gene end by 7 bases; junction bases not matched to a gene: 4. The CDR3 protein is CASSVRGQGDEQYF. CDR3 sequence (DNA): TGTGCCAGCAGCGTAAGGGGACAGGGGGATGAGCAGTACTTC.